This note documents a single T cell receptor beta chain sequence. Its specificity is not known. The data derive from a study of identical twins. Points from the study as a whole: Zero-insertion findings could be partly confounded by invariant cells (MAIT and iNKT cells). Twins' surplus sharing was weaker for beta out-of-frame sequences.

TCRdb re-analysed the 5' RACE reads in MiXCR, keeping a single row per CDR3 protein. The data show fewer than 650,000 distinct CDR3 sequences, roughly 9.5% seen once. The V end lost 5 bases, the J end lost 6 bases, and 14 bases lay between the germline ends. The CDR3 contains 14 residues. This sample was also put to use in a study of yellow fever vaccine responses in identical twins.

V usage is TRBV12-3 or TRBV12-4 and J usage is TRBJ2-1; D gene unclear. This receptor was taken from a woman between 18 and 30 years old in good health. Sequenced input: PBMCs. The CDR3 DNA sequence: TGTGCCAGCAGTCCCCCAACCTTCTCCAATGAGCAGTTCTTC. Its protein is CASSPPTFSNEQFF.